The 18 T cell receptor beta chains listed next were all sequenced from one sample in a study of T cell responses to AZD1222 COVID-19 vaccine. Some clones are missing from TCRdb's copy, which holds only in-frame ones; the method was immunoSEQ multiplex PCR. There are approximately 150,000 clones in the sample; approximately 94% occur only once, and 5.1% lies in the top ten. Here the sequenced sample was peripheral blood, taken 28 days after the second AZD1222 dose. These receptors were collected from an adult who received the AZD1222 COVID-19 vaccine.

The chain recombines TRBV3-1 (or the pseudogene TRBV3-2) with TRBJ2-1; D unclear. The CDR3 sequence is 13 residues long. The V gene's germline CDR1 is LGHDT and CDR2 YNNKEL (reference sequence). V lost 2 bases and J 6 bases, leaving 8 bases between the germline ends. The CDR3 loop reads CASSQSQANEQFF. The CDR3 region has the DNA TGTGCCAGCAGCCAAAGTCAGGCCAATGAGCAGTTCTTC.

The chain is built from TRBV11-3 and TRBJ2-7; 7 bases fit TRBD1. Germline CDR1 reads SGHNT; CDR2 reads YENEEA. The CDR3 totals 15 residues. Trimming cost V 5 bases and J 4 bases; bases outside gene matches: 11. CDR3 region: CASSISTGPFYEQYF. CDR3 DNA: TGTGCCAGCAGCATATCGACAGGGCCGTTTTACGAGCAGTACTTC. Together with reference TRBV11-3 and TRBJ2-7, the CDR3 gives the full variable domain: EAGVVQSPRYKIIEKKQPVAFWCNPISGHNTLYWYLQNLGQGPELLIRYENEEAVDDSQLPKDRFSAERLKGVDSTLKIQPAELGDSAVYLCASSISTGPFYEQYFGPGTRLTVT.

V is TRBV4-3 and J is TRBJ1-5; the D gene is possibly TRBD1 (6 bases). In germline, CDR1 is LGHNA, CDR2 YSLEER. The CDR3 extends over 21 amino acids. The germline V and J ends were trimmed by 0 bases and 3 bases, with 27 bases remaining between them. The CDR3 DNA reads as TGCGCCAGCAGCCAAGATACCTTCCCCTTACCGGGGGCCCCCTTCAATCAGCCCCAGCATTTT. Translation gives CASSQDTFPLPGAPFNQPQHF.

The chain combines TRBV7-9 with TRBJ2-3; a possible D gene is TRBD2 (5 bases). Per germline, CDR1 SEHNR and CDR2 FQNEAQ (reference sequence). This CDR3 has 16 amino acids. V gave up 3 bases and J gave up 0 bases, with 13 bases separating them. CDR3 region: CASSFTEEWSTDTQYF. Here the CDR3 DNA reads TGTGCCAGCAGCTTTACGGAGGAGTGGAGCACAGATACGCAGTATTTT.

This chain connects TRBV6-5 to TRBJ2-5, with D possibly matching TRBD1 (5 bases). The V end lost 6 bases, the J end lost 4 bases, and 12 bases lay between the germline ends. CDR1 is MNHEY, CDR2 SVGAGI, per germline. The CDR3 contains 13 residues. In DNA, the CDR3 is TGTGCCAGCAGACCCAGGGTTAGAGAGACCCAGTACTTC. Its protein product is CASRPRVRETQYF.

This rearrangement joins TRBV11-3 to TRBJ2-1; 12 bases fit TRBD2. The V gene's germline CDR1 is SGHNT and CDR2 YENEEA. This CDR3 comprises 16 residues. With 5 bases clipped from V and 7 bases from J, the junction kept 9 bases outside the gene matches. The CDR3 protein is CASSPPGLAGDNEQFF. CDR3 nucleotide sequence: TGTGCCAGCAGCCCTCCGGGACTAGCGGGCGATAATGAGCAGTTCTTC.

J is TRBJ1-2 and V is TRBV6-1; no reliable D call. V was clipped by 2 bases and J by 9 bases, with 10 bases between them. Germline CDR1 MNHNS, CDR2 SASEGT. The CDR3 loop spans 12 amino acids. In DNA, the CDR3 is TGTGCCAGCAGTGAACGGACCGACCGCTACACCTTC. Protein: CASSERTDRYTF.

The chain links TRBV27 to TRBJ1-2, with 7 bases matching TRBD1. This CDR3 contains 18 residues. The germline V gene encodes CDR1 MNHEY and CDR2 SMNVEV (reference sequence). The trim removed 1 base at V and 8 bases at J, leaving 19 bases unmatched. This chain's CDR3 is CASSLWRQGGQPPSGYTF. The CDR3 DNA reads as TGTGCCAGCAGTTTATGGAGACAGGGAGGCCAACCCCCTTCCGGCTACACCTTC.

The J gene is TRBJ2-5, the V gene TRBV5-4, with 9 bases identical to TRBD1. Germline loops: CDR1 SGHNT, CDR2 YYREEE (reference sequence). V lost 4 bases, J lost 5 bases, and 9 bases stayed unmatched. CDR3 length equals 15 residues. DNA of the CDR3: TGTGCCAGCAGCAATATGGGACAGGGTTTCGAGACCCAGTACTTC. It yields the protein CASSNMGQGFETQYF.

The J gene is TRBJ1-2, the V gene TRBV25-1; 12 nucleotides match TRBD1. The CDR3 loop spans 17 amino acids. V dropped 5 bases and J dropped 0; count of bases not matched to a gene: 7. Germline V CDR1 and CDR2: MGHDK, SYGVNS. For the CDR3, the DNA is TGTGCCAGCAGTAAATCCGGGACAGGGGGCTCTAACTATGGCTACACCTTC. Translated, it gives CASSKSGTGGSNYGYTF.

The V and J genes are TRBV28 and TRBJ1-1, with D tentatively TRBD1 (5 bases). V gave up 6 bases and J gave up 12 bases, with 14 bases separating them. Germline CDR1 and CDR2: MDHEN and SYDVKM. The CDR3 runs 11 residues. The DNA of the CDR3 is TGTGCCAGCAGCCTGGACATTCACCCTTTCTTT. Protein sequence: CASSLDIHPFF.

V usage is TRBV2 and J usage is TRBJ1-1; perhaps TRBD1 as D (5 bases). V lost 7 bases, J lost 4 bases, and 13 bases lay in between. This CDR3 comprises 13 residues. CDR1 and CDR2 (germline): SNHLY, FYNNEI. CDR3 nucleotides: TGTGCCAGCAAAGGGGAACTTGCCACTGAAGCTTTCTTT. This sequence encodes CASKGELATEAFF. Using reference TRBV2 and TRBJ1-1 for the parts outside the CDR3, the full variable domain is EPEVTQTPSHQVTQMGQEVILRCVPISNHLYFYWYRQILGQKVEFLVSFYNNEISEKSEIFDDQFSVERPDGSNFTLKIRSTKLEDSAMYFCASKGELATEAFFGQGTRLTVV.

This chain links TRBV4-2 with TRBJ2-1; 12 bases fit TRBD2. Germline CDR1 and CDR2: LGHNA and YNFKEQ. The ends lost 0 bases at V and 9 bases at J; junction bases unmatched: 15. The CDR3 is 19 residues long. In DNA form, the CDR3 reads TGTGCCAGCAGCCAAGATCCAAGGAGAGAGACTAGCGGGAGTCTTGAGCAGTTCTTC. The encoded protein is CASSQDPRRETSGSLEQFF.

In this sample, this clone turned up once. The genes are TRBV7-2 and TRBJ2-3; 8 bases fit TRBD2. Per germline, CDR1 SGHTA and CDR2 FQGNSA. This CDR3 spans 16 amino acids. The trim removed 0 bases at V and 4 bases at J, leaving 6 bases unmatched. In nucleotides, the CDR3 is TGTGCCAGCAGCTTAGCCTTAGGAGCGGGAGCAGATACGCAGTATTTT. This gives the protein CASSLALGAGADTQYF.

The V call is TRBV27, the J call TRBJ1-1, with 9 bases fitting TRBD1. The CDR3 spans 13 residues. V lost 6 bases to trimming and J lost 5 bases; unmatched junction nucleotides: 4. Per the germline V gene, CDR1 is MNHEY and CDR2 is SMNVEV (reference sequence). The CDR3 nucleotides are TGTGCCAGCAGGGAGACAGGGGGTACTGAAGCTTTCTTT. This codes for CASRETGGTEAFF.

The genes are TRBV27 and TRBJ2-7; D is perhaps TRBD2 (5 bases). V was cut by 3 bases and J by 1 base, with 10 bases left in between. In germline, CDR1 is MNHEY, CDR2 SMNVEV (reference sequence). The CDR3 length is 14 residues. For the CDR3, the DNA is TGTGCCAGCAGTTTGGGGAGCAGGTCCTACGAGCAGTACTTC. This codes for CASSLGSRSYEQYF.

This chain links TRBV7-9 with TRBJ1-2; D uncertain. The CDR3 totals 13 residues. V lost 3 bases, J lost 6 bases, and 11 bases lay in between. The germline V gene has CDR1 SEHNR and CDR2 FQNEAQ (reference sequence). The CDR3 loop reads CASSFLDRDGYTF. In DNA, the CDR3 is TGTGCCAGCAGCTTTCTAGATCGTGATGGCTACACCTTC.

The V and J genes are TRBV27 and TRBJ2-7; a weak D match, TRBD1 (6 bases). The V end was cut by 4 bases, the J end by 0 bases, with 13 bases between. From germline, CDR1 is MNHEY and CDR2 SMNVEV (reference sequence). There are 15 residues in the CDR3. CDR3 amino acids: CASSSWGTSSYEQYF. The CDR3 DNA sequence: TGTGCCAGCAGTTCCTGGGGGACAAGCTCCTACGAGCAGTACTTC.